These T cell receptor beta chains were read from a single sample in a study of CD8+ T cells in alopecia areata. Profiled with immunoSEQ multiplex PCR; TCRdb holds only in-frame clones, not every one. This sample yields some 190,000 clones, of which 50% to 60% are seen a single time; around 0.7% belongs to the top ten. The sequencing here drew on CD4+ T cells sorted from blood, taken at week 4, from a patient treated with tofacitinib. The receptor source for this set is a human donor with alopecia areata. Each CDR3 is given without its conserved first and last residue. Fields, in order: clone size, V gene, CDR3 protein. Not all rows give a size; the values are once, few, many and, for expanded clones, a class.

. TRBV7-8 ASSSQLGPTLQF
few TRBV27 ASSSWTPPYEQY
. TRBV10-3 AISGLANEQF
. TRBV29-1 SVLPGLATNEQF
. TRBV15 ATSRKREGPNNEQF
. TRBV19 ASSRFGQYYGYT
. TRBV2 ASSETSGIAKTQY
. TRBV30 AWSGGLQPQH
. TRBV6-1 ASTRDRDGPQH
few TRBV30 AWKIGTSGWTDTQY
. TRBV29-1 SVATGGTQPQH
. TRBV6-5 ASSGQLNQPQH
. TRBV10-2 ASSGRMQGKGAKNIQY
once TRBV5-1 ASSLGAGVYEQY
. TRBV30 AWARTNYGYT
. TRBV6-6 ASQAYAEAF
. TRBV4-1 ASSHGTDDQPQH
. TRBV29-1 SVEHPKKETQY
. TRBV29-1 SVDFRGRGQETQY
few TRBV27 ASSLTSGGETQY
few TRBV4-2 ASSPSGGLAGSTDTQY
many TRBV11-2 ASSDRDSTDTQY
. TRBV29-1 SVIRGMNTEAF
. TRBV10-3 AMNRDLNTEAF
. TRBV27 ASSQRGGNTIY
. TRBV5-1 ASSLRPDSYEQY
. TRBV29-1 SVGRDRGGIRELF
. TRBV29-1 SVGVGASRGRETQY
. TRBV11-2 ASSSKETQY
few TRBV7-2 ASSLGGTKNIQY
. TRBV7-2 ASSLIQGAEQY
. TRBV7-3 ASSLTHGQPQH
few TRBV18 ASSPDTGGYGYT
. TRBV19 ASIKSAGVGVEQF
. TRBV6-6 ATAERMREVTDTQY
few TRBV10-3 AINPGGETQY
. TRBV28 ASSPRSGNPGANVLT
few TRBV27 ASSPRSQLLGSNQPQH
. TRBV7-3 ASGRGDGANVLT
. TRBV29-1 SVQKEKLF
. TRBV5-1 ASSLDGGETQY
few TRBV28 ASSRLQGGQPQH
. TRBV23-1 ASIGTGGSNQPQH
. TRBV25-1 ASSVNRGRDTEAF
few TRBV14 ASSQGPYQPQH
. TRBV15 ATSRDGMSNQPQH
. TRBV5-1 ASSEPSGSSYEQY
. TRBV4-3 ASSKGQGETNEKLF